This is a list of T cell receptor beta chains from one sample in a study of shared clonotypes between healthy human individuals. Sequencing was performed with immunoSEQ multiplex PCR; in TCRdb, only in-frame clones are kept and a portion is missing. The sample has 600,000 to 800,000 clones, 55% to 80% seen once. The specimen sequenced was memory CD4+ T cells sorted from blood. These receptors were collected from a woman younger than 45 in good health. Both conserved end residues are part of each CDR3. A D gene is named only where the DNA matches it firmly. Clone size is not always given. Where it is, it says once, few, many or a class for expanded clones.

DNA: TGCGCCAGCAGCCAATATGGGCAGGGGTTATCTTCCAGCACAGATACGCAGTATTTT; CDR3: CASSQYGQGLSSSTDTQYF; J: TRBJ2-3; V: TRBV4-1; D: NA; size: NA
DNA: TGTGCCAGCAGCCCTGGACAGCAAATAGCCAAAAACATTCAGTACTTC; CDR3: CASSPGQQIAKNIQYF; J: TRBJ2-4; V: TRBV28; D: NA; size: NA
DNA: TGTGCCAGCTCCAGGGACGGGGCCGCGGGAGTTACTGAAGCTTTCTTT; CDR3: CASSRDGAAGVTEAFF; J: TRBJ1-1; V: TRBV18; D: NA; size: NA
DNA: TGTGCCAGTAGTACCCGAGGGGTAGGGGGAGCCACTGAAGCTTTCTTT; CDR3: CASSTRGVGGATEAFF; J: TRBJ1-1; V: TRBV19; D: NA; size: once
DNA: TGTGCCAGTAGTAGTACGGGAGGCCGGGAGACCCAGTACTTC; CDR3: CASSSTGGRETQYF; J: TRBJ2-5; V: TRBV19; D: TRBD2; size: many
DNA: TGTGCCAGCAGTGACCAGGGACAGGGAAAGGTCGAGCAGTACTTC; CDR3: CASSDQGQGKVEQYF; J: TRBJ2-7; V: TRBV6-1; D: TRBD1; size: few
DNA: TGTGCCAGCAGTGAAGCTTTATGGGCGGGAAAGGCGAATGAGCAGTTCTTC; CDR3: CASSEALWAGKANEQFF; J: TRBJ2-1; V: TRBV2; D: NA; size: once
DNA: TGTGCCAGCAGAACCGGGGACTACGAGCAGTACTTC; CDR3: CASRTGDYEQYF; J: TRBJ2-7; V: TRBV28; D: NA; size: NA
DNA: TGTGCCAGCAGCGTCCAAACAGGGTCCGGCTACACCTTC; CDR3: CASSVQTGSGYTF; J: TRBJ1-2; V: TRBV7-8; D: NA; size: NA
DNA: TGTGCCAGCAGTGAGGCGACTAGCGGGAGGGCCACAGATACGCAGTATTTT; CDR3: CASSEATSGRATDTQYF; J: TRBJ2-3; V: TRBV25-1; D: TRBD2; size: NA
DNA: TGTGCCAGTAGAGGGGGAACGGGATACAATGAGCAGTTCTTC; CDR3: CASRGGTGYNEQFF; J: TRBJ2-1; V: TRBV19; D: NA; size: NA
DNA: TGTGCCAGCAGTAAACTAGCGGGAGATATTAGAGAGCAGTTCTTC; CDR3: CASSKLAGDIREQFF; J: TRBJ2-1; V: TRBV7-9; D: TRBD2; size: NA
DNA: TGTGCCAGCAAGGCCCAGATTAGCAATCAGCCCCAGCATTTT; CDR3: CASKAQISNQPQHF; J: TRBJ1-5; V: TRBV2; D: NA; size: NA
DNA: TGTGCCAGCAGCCCCCGACATAACACCGGGGAGCTGTTTTTT; CDR3: CASSPRHNTGELFF; J: TRBJ2-2; V: TRBV9; D: NA; size: NA
DNA: TGTGCCAGCAGTGTATGGGAGACCCAGTACTTC; CDR3: CASSVWETQYF; J: TRBJ2-5; V: TRBV28; D: NA; size: NA
DNA: TGTGCCAGCGGCCCCTTGAGTGGGTCCGGGGAGCTGTTTTTT; CDR3: CASGPLSGSGELFF; J: TRBJ2-2; V: TRBV2; D: NA; size: NA